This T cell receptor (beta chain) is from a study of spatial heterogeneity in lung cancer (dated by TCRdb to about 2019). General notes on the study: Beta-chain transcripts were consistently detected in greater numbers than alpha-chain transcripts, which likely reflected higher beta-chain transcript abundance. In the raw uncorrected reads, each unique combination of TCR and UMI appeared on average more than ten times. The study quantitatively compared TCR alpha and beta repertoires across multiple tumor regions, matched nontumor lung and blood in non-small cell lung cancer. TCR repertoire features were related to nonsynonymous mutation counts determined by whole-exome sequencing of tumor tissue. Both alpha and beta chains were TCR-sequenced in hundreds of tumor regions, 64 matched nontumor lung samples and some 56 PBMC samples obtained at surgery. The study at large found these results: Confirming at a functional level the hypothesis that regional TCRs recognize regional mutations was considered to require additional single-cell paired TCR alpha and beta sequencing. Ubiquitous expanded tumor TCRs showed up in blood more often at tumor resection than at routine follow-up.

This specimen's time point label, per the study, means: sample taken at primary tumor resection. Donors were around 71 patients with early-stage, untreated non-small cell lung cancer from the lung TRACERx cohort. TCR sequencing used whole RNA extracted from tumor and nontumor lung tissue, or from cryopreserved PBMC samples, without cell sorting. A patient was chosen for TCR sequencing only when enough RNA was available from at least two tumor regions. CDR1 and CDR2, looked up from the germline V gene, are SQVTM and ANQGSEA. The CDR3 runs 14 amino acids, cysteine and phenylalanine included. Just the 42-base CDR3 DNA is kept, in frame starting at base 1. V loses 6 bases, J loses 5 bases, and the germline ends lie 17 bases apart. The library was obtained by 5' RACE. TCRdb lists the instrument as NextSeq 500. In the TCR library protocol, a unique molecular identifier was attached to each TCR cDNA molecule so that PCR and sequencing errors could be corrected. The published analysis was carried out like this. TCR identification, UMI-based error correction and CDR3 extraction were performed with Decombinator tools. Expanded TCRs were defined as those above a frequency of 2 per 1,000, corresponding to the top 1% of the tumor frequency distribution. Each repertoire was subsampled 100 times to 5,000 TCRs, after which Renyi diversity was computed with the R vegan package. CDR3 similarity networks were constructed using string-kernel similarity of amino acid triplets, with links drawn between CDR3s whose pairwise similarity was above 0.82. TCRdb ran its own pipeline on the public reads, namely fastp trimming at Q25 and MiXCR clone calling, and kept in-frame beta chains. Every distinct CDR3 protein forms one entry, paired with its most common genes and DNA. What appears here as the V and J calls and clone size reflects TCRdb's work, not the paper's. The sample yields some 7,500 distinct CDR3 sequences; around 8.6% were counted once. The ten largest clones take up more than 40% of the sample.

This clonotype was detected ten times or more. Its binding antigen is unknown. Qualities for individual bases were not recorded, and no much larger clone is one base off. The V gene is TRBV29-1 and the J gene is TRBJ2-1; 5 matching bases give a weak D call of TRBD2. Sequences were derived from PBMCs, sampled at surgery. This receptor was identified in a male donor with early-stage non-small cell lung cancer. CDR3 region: CSVLGRPRNNEQFF. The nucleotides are TGCAGCGTGCTGGGGAGACCGAGAAACAATGAGCAGTTCTTC.